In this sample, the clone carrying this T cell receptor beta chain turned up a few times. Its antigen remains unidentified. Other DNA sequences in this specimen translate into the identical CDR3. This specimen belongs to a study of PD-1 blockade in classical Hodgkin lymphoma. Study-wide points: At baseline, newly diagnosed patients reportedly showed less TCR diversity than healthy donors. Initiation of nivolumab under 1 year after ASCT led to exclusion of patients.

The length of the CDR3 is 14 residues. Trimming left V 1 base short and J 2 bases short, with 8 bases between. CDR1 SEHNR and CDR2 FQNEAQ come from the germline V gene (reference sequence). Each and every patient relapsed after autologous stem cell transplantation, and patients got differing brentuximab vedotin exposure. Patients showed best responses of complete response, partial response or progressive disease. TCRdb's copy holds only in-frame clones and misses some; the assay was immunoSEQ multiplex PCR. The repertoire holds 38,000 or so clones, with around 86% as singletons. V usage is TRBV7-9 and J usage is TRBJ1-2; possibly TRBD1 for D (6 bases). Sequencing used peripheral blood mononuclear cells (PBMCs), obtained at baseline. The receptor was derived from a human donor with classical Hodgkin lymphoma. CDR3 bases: TGTGCCAGCAGCTTAGGGCAGGGGAACTATGGCTACACCTTC. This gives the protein CASSLGQGNYGYTF. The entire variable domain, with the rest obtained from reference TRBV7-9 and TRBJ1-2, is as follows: DTGVSQNPRHKITKRGQNVTFRCDPISEHNRLYWYRQTLGQGPEFLTYFQNEAQLEKSRLLSDRFSAERPKGSFSTLEIQRTEQGDSAMYLCASSLGQGNYGYTFGSGTRLTVV.